This T cell receptor (beta chain) came from a study of CD8+CD57+ T cells in acquired aplastic anemia. Study-level information: Yields of DNA that came from sorted CD4+ and CD8+ cells averaged about 3.3 ug. Overall study findings and caveats: For CD8+ Simpson's diversity, patients and controls showed no significant difference.

Sequencing was done on patients that had shown CD8+CD57+ cell expansion by flow cytometry. The patients all had a severe acquired aplastic anemia diagnosis. Turning to this clonotype: The antigen is unknown.

TCR beta VDJ and CDR3 profiles were obtained from a genomic DNA template. In TCRdb, the reads were re-called with MiXCR into one record per CDR3 protein. Found here are roughly 180,000 distinct CDR3 sequences, approximately 48% of them singletons; the top ten hold about an eighth. V dropped 10 bases and J dropped 4 bases, with 13 bases sitting between them. The CDR3 is made up of 13 amino acids. CDR1 and CDR2 from the germline V gene are KGHDR and SFDVKD. The chain recombines TRBV24-1 with TRBJ2-1; weak D call: TRBD2 (6 bases). The sample consisted of sorted CD4+, CD8+, or CD8+CD57+ T cells (not recorded which) from PBMCs. The source of this sequence is a human donor with aplastic anemia. CDR3 in amino acids: CATSSGAYNEQFF. In nucleotides, the CDR3 is TGTGCCACTAGTAGCGGAGCGTACAATGAGCAGTTCTTC.